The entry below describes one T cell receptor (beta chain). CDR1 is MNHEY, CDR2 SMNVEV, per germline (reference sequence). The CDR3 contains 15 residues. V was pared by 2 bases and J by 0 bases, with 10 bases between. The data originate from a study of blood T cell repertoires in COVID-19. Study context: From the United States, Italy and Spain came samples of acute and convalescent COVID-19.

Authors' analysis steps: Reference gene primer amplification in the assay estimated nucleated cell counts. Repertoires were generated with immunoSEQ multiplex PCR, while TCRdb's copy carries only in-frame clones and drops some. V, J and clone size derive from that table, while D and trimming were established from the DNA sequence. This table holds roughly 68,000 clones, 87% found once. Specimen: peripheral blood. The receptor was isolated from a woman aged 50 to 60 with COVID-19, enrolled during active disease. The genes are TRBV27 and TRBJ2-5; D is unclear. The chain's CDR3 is CASSLPHLYQETQYF. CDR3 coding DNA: TGTGCCAGCAGTTTACCCCATTTGTACCAAGAGACCCAGTACTTC.